What follows are 15 T cell receptor beta chains derived from one specimen sequenced in a study of patients and donors after allogeneic stem cell transplantation. Each CDR3 protein is one row after TCRdb ran MiXCR on the RT-PCR reads. The repertoire holds 150,000 to 200,000 distinct CDR3 sequences, with roughly two fifths as singletons. The sequencing input was blood, either unsorted or a sorted T cell fraction (not recorded which). Receptors originate from a human donor who was either an allogeneic HSCT recipient or a stem cell or donor lymphocyte infusion donor (not recorded which). It is not recorded whose cells these are; they may come from a transplant donor.

The gene calls are TRBV7-9 and TRBJ1-2; D not certain. The CDR3 spans 12 residues. V lost 7 bases to trimming and J lost 6 bases, with 12 bases between them. CDR1 is SEHNR, CDR2 FQNEAQ, per germline (reference sequence). The chain's CDR3 is CASNRITDGYTF. CDR3 DNA sequence: TGTGCCAGCAATCGAATCACCGATGGCTACACCTTC. Variable domain in full (rest from reference TRBV7-9 and TRBJ1-2): DTGVSQNPRHKITKRGQNVTFRCDPISEHNRLYWYRQTLGQGPEFLTYFQNEAQLEKSRLLSDRFSAERPKGSFSTLEIQRTEQGDSAMYLCASNRITDGYTFGSGTRLTVV.

The rearrangement joins TRBV7-2 to TRBJ1-1, with TRBD1 matching 8 bases. Germline V gene lookup returns CDR1 SGHTA and CDR2 FQGNSA. V dropped 4 bases and J dropped 1; count of bases not matched to a gene: 5. The CDR3 consists of 15 residues. The CDR3, as DNA: TGTGCCAGCAGCTCGACAGGGGAGTGGAACACTGAAGCTTTCTTT. Amino acid sequence: CASSSTGEWNTEAFF. The whole variable domain, remainder taken from reference TRBV7-2 and TRBJ1-1, is GAGVSQSPSNKVTEKGKDVELRCDPISGHTALYWYRQSLGQGLEFLIYFQGNSAPDKSGLPSDRFSAERTGGSVSTLTIQRTQQEDSAVYLCASSSTGEWNTEAFFGQGTRLTVV.

V gene TRBV12-3 or TRBV12-4 combines with J gene TRBJ1-1; TRBD1 matches 7 bases. The CDR3 runs to 15 residues. Losses at the gene ends were 6 bases for V and 1 base for J; bases not matched to a gene: 8. CDR3 loop: CASSPTGQANTEAFF. The CDR3 DNA is TGTGCCAGCAGCCCAACAGGACAGGCGAACACTGAAGCTTTCTTT.

In nucleotides, the CDR3 is TGTGCCAGCAGCTTAGTGTTGCGAGCGTACAATGAGCAGTTCTTC. Its protein product is CASSLVLRAYNEQFF. This chain connects TRBV11-2 to TRBJ2-1, with D uncertain. V was trimmed by 1 base and J by 4 bases, leaving 11 bases between them. Germline-derived CDR1 and CDR2 are SGHAT and FQNNGV. This CDR3 has 15 residues.

This clonotype has more than one count but fewer than ten. The V call is TRBV7-9, the J call TRBJ2-1; 15 nucleotides line up with TRBD2. Trimming removed 4 bases from V and 3 bases from J; junction bases left unmatched: 7. This CDR3 is built from 18 residues. The germline gives CDR1 SEHNR, CDR2 FQNEAQ (reference sequence). CDR3 residues: CASSYRTSGRVLYNEQFF. CDR3 sequence (DNA): TGTGCCAGCAGCTACCGGACTAGCGGGAGGGTTCTCTACAATGAGCAGTTCTTC.

The CDR3, as DNA: TGCGCCAGCAGCCAAGCGTCCGGGGCCCGCACTGAAGCTTTCTTT. Its translation: CASSQASGARTEAFF. The genes are TRBV4-3 and TRBJ1-1, with a tentative D call TRBD1 (5 bases). Trimming stripped 1 base from V and 4 bases from J, with 13 bases between. Germline loops: CDR1 LGHNA, CDR2 YSLEER. This CDR3 spans 15 amino acids.

This clonotype was counted only a few times. The chain employs TRBV18 and TRBJ2-2; D may be TRBD1 or TRBD2 (5 bases each). This CDR3 is built from 17 residues. Per the germline V gene, CDR1 is KGHSH and CDR2 is LQKENI. V lost 1 base to trimming and J lost 2 bases, with 14 bases between them. This CDR3 is CASSPLFGTDNTGELFF. In DNA, the CDR3 is TGTGCCAGCTCACCACTATTCGGGACGGATAACACCGGGGAGCTGTTTTTT. The full variable domain, rest sourced from reference TRBV18 and TRBJ2-2, is NAGVMQNPRHLVRRRGQEARLRCSPMKGHSHVYWYRQLPEEGLKFMVYLQKENIIDESGMPKERFSAEFPKEGPSILRIQQVVRGDSAAYFCASSPLFGTDNTGELFFGEGSRLTVL.

The CDR3: CASVEDRVISRTEAFF. Written as DNA, the CDR3 is TGTGCCAGCGTAGAGGACAGGGTAATTTCTCGGACTGAAGCTTTCTTT. The V and J genes are TRBV2 and TRBJ1-1; TRBD1 agrees at 8 bases. The germline gives CDR1 SNHLY, CDR2 FYNNEI. The CDR3 runs to 16 residues. J lost 5 bases, V lost 8 bases, and 16 bases had no gene match.

The rearrangement links TRBV7-9 to TRBJ1-5; D gene unclear. The CDR3 contains 12 residues. Trimming removed 5 bases at V and 10 bases at J, with 12 bases between. Germline V gene data show CDR1 as SEHNR and CDR2 as FQNEAQ (reference sequence). CDR3 in amino acids: CASSPSVGPQHF. In DNA form, the CDR3 reads TGTGCCAGCAGCCCCTCGGTCGGCCCCCAGCATTTT.

V gene TRBV6-5 combines with J gene TRBJ2-1; 8 nucleotides match TRBD2. From germline, CDR1 is MNHEY and CDR2 SVGAGI. The CDR3 is 13 amino acids. In nucleotides, the CDR3 is TGTGCGTCCGGGACTAGTCGTTTCTATGAGCAGTTCTTC. Protein: CASGTSRFYEQFF.

This chain connects TRBV4-3 to TRBJ2-3; D is possibly TRBD2 (5 bases). CDR1 and CDR2 from the germline V gene are LGHNA and YSLEER. V lost 0 bases, J lost 10 bases, and 23 bases lay in between. This CDR3 contains 17 residues. CDR3 residues: CASSQDPAGSAFGSQYF. DNA of the CDR3: TGCGCCAGCAGCCAAGACCCTGCGGGCTCTGCATTCGGGTCGCAGTATTTT.

The rearrangement joins TRBV4-3 to TRBJ2-1; D remains unclear. The germline V and J ends were trimmed by 0 bases and 7 bases, with 4 bases remaining between them. Looked up from germline, CDR1 is LGHNA and CDR2 is YSLEER. The length of the CDR3 is 12 residues. CDR3 region: CASSQERNEQFF. CDR3 DNA sequence: TGCGCCAGCAGCCAAGAGAGAAATGAGCAGTTCTTC.

J is TRBJ2-2 and V is TRBV14; unclear D gene. The V and J ends lost 4 bases and 6 bases respectively, with 3 bases between them. CDR3 length: 11 amino acids. Germline assignment: CDR1 SGHDN and CDR2 FVKESK. As DNA, the CDR3 is TGTGCCAGCAGCCGGTCCGGGGAGCTGTTTTTT. This gives the protein CASSRSGELFF.

This chain joins TRBV7-9 and TRBJ2-1; weak D call: TRBD2 (5 bases). The V and J ends lost 5 bases and 0 bases respectively, with 11 bases between them. The CDR3 sequence is 15 residues long. Germline CDR1 and CDR2: SEHNR and FQNEAQ (reference sequence). The CDR3 coding sequence is TGTGCCAGCAGCAGGAGCGGCAGCTCCTACAATGAGCAGTTCTTC. Translating it yields CASSRSGSSYNEQFF.

This clonotype was detected only a few times. The CDR3 protein is CASSLGDMEKLFF. CDR3 sequence (DNA): TGTGCCAGCAGCTTGGGGGACATGGAAAAACTGTTTTTT. This sequence joins TRBV5-6 and TRBJ1-4, with D tentatively TRBD1 (6 bases). V gave up 0 bases and J gave up 8 bases, with 8 bases separating them. From germline, CDR1 is SGHDT and CDR2 YYEEEE. The CDR3 runs to 13 residues.